This TCR beta chain was recorded in a study of T cell changes during pregnancy in multiple sclerosis. Trimming stripped 0 bases from V and 11 bases from J, with 11 bases between. CDR1 GTSNPN and CDR2 SVGIG come from the germline V gene (reference sequence). The CDR3 runs to 13 residues. This table comes from immunoSEQ multiplex PCR, and its TCRdb copy is limited to in-frame clones, with some not included. Among 45,000 to 55,000 clones, nearly 95% were seen once, and the ten largest hold roughly 0.6%. The J gene is TRBJ1-6, the V gene TRBV30, with unresolved D. Sequences were derived from CD4+ T cells from peripheral blood mononuclear cells, sampled after pregnancy. This sequence was found in a female donor in good health, enrolled as a control in a pregnancy study. In nucleotides, the CDR3 is TGTGCCTGGAGTGTACTCGGAGTGCCACCCCTCCACTTT. As protein: CAWSVLGVPPLHF.